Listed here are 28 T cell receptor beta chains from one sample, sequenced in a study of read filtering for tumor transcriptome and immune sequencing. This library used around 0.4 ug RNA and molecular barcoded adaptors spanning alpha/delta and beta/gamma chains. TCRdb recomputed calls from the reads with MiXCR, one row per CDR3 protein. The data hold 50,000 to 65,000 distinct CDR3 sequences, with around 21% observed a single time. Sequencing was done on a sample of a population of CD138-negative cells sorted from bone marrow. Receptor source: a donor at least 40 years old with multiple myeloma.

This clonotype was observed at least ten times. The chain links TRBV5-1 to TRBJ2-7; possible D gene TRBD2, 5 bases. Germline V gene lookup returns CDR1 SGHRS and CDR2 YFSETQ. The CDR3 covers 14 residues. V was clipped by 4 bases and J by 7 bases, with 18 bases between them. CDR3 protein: CASSTPTPGEEQYF. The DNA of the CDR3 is TGCGCCAGCAGCACCCCTACCCCCGGGGAAGAGCAGTACTTC. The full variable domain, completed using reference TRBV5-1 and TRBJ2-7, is KAGVTQTPRYLIKTRGQQVTLSCSPISGHRSVSWYQQTPGQGLQFLFEYFSETQRNKGNFPGRFSGRQFSNSRSEMNVSTLELGDSALYLCASSTPTPGEEQYFGPGTRLTVT.

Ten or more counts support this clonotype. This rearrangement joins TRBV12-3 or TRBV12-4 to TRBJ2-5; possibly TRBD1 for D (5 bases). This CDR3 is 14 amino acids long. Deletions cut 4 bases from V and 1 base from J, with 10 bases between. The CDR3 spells CASSSTALQETQYF. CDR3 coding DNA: TGTGCCAGCAGTTCGACAGCCCTCCAAGAGACCCAGTACTTC.

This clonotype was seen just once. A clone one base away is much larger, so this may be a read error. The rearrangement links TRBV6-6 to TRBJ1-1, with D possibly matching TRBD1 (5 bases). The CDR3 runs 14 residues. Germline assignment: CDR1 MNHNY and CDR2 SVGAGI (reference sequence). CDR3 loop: CVSNREGRNTEAFF. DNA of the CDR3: TGTGTCAGCAATCGCGAGGGGCGGAACACTGAAGCTTTCTTT.

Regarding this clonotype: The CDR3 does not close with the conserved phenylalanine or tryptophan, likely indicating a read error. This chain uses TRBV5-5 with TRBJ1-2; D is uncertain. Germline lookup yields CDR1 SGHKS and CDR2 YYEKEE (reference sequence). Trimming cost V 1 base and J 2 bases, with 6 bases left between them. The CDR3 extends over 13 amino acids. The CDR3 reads CASSLQLNYGYTI. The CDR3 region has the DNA TGTGCCAGCAGCTTGCAGCTAAACTATGGCTACACCATC.

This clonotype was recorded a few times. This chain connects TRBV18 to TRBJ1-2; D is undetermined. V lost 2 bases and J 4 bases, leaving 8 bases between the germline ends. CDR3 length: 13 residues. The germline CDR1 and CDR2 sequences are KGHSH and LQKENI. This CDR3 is CASSPVRSYGYTF. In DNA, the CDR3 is TGTGCCAGCTCACCAGTAAGGAGCTATGGCTACACCTTC.

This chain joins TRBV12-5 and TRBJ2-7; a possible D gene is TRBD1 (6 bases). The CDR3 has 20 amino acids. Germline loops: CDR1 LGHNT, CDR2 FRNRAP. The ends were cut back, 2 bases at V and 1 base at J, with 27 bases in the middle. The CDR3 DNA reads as TGTGCTAGTGGTTTGCCAGACCTGCCGTGTGGGGGCGTTGATTCCTACGAGCAGTACTTC. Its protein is CASGLPDLPCGGVDSYEQYF.

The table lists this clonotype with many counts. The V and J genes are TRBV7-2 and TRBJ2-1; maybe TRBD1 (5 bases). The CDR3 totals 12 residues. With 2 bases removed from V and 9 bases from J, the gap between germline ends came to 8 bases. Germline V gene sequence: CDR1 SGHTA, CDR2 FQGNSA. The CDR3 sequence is CASSLSRAEQFF. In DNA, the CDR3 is TGTGCCAGCAGCTTAAGCAGGGCTGAGCAGTTCTTC.

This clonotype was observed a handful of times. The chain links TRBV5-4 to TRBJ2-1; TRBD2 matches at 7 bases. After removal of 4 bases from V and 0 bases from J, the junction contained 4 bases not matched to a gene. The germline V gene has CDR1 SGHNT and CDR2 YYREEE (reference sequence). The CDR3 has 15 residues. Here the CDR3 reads CASSQTSSSYNEQFF. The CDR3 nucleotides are TGTGCCAGCAGCCAGACTAGCTCCTCCTACAATGAGCAGTTCTTC.

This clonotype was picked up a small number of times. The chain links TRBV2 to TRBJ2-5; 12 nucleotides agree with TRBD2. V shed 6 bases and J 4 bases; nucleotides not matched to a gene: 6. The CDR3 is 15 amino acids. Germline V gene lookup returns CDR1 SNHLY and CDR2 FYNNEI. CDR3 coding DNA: TGTGCCAGCAGGATCATACTAGCGGGGGGAGAGACCCAGTACTTC. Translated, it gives CASRIILAGGETQYF.

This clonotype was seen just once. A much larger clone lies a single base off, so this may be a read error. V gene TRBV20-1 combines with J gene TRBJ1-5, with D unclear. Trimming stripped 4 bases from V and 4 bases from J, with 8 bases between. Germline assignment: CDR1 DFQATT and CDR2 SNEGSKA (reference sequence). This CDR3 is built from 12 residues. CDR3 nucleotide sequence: TGCAGTGCTACACCGGGGAATCAGCCCCAGCATTTT. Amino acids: CSATPGNQPQHF.

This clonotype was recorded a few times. The chain's CDR3 is CASSPGTGGNQPQHF. DNA for the CDR3: TGTGCCAGCAGTCCCGGGACCGGGGGCAATCAGCCCCAGCATTTT. The V gene is TRBV6-1, the J gene TRBJ1-5, with D possibly matching TRBD1 (5 bases). The CDR3 is made up of 15 amino acids. Germline V gives CDR1 MNHNS, CDR2 SASEGT. V shed 5 bases and J shed 2 bases, with 13 bases lying between them.

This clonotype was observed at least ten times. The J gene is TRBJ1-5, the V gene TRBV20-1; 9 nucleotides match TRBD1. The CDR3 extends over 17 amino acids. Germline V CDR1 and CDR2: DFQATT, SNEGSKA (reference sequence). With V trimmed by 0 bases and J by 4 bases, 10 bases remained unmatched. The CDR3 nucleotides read TGCAGTGCTAGAGATGTTGGACAGGGGCTAGGAAATCAGCCCCAGCATTTT. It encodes CSARDVGQGLGNQPQHF.

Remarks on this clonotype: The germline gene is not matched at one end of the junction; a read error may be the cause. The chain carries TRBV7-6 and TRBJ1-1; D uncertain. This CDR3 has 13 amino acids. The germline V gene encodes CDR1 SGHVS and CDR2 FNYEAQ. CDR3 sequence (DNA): TGTGCCAGCAGCTACACACCTAACACTGATGCTTTCTTT. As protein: CASSYTPNTDAFF.

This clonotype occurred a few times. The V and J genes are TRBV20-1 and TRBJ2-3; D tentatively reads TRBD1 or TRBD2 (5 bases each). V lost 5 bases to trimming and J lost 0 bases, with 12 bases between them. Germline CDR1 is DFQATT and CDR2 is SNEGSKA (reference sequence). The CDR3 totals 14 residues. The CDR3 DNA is TGCAGTGCTGTCCCGGGACGGAGCACAGATACGCAGTATTTT. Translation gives CSAVPGRSTDTQYF.

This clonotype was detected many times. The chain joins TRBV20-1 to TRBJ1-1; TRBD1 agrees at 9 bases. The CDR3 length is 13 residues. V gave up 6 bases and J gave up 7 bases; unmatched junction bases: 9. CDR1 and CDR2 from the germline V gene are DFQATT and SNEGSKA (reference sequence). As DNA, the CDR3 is TGCAGTGCCAATGACAGGGGGGAAGATGAAGCTTTCTTT. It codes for CSANDRGEDEAFF.

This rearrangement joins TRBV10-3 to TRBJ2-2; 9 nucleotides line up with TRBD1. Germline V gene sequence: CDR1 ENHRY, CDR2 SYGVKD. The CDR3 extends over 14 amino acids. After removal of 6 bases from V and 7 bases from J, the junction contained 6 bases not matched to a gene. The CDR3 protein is CAISRTGEDGELFF. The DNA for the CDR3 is TGTGCCATCAGCCGGACAGGGGAGGACGGGGAGCTGTTTTTT.

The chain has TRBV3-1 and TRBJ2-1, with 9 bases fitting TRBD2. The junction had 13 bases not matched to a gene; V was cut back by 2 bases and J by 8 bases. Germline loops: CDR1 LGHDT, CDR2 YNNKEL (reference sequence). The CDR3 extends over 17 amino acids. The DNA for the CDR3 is TGTGCCAGCAGCCAACTGCGAGGGTCTAGCGGGATACATGAGCAGTTCTTC. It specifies CASSQLRGSSGIHEQFF.

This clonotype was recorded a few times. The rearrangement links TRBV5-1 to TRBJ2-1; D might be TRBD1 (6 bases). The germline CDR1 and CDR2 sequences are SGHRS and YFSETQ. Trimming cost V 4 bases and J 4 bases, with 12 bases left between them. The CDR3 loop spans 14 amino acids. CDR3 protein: CASSRDKGYNEQFF. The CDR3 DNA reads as TGCGCCAGCAGCCGGGACAAGGGGTACAATGAGCAGTTCTTC.

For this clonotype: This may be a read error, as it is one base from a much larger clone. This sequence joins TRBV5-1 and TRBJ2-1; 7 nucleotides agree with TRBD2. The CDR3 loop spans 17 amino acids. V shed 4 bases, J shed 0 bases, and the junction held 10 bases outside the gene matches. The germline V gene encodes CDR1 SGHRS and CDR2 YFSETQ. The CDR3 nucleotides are TGCGCCAGCAGCCTCAAACCAGCGGGGCTCTCCTACAATGAGCAGTTCTTC. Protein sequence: CASSLKPAGLSYNEQFF.

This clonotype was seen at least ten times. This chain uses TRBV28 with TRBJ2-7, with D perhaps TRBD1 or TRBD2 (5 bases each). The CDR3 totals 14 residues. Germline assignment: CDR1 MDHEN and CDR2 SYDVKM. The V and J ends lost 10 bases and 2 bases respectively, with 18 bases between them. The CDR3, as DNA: TGTGCCATCACAAACCGGGACGGAGCCTACGAGCAGTACTTC. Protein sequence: CAITNRDGAYEQYF.

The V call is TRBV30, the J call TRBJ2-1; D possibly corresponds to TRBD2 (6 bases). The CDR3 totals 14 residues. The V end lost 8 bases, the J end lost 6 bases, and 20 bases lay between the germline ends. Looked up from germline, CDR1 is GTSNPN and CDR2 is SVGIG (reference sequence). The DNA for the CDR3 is TGTGCCCGGGTCCCCCGGTGGGAGGTCAATGAGCAGTTCTTC. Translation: CARVPRWEVNEQFF.

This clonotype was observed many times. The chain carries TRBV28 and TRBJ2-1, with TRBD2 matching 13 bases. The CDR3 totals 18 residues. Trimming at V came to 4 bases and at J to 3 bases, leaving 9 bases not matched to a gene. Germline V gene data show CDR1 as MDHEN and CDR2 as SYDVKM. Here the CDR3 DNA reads TGTGCCAGCAGTTCCCTAGGGACTAGCGGGAATCGCTACAATGAGCAGTTCTTC. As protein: CASSSLGTSGNRYNEQFF.

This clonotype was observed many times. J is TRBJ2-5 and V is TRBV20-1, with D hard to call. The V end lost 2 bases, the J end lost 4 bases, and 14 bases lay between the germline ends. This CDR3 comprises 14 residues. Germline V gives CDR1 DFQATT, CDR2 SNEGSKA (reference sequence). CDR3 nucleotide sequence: TGCAGTGCTAGAATCCCCCCGGTCGGAGAGACCCAGTACTTC. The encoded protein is CSARIPPVGETQYF.

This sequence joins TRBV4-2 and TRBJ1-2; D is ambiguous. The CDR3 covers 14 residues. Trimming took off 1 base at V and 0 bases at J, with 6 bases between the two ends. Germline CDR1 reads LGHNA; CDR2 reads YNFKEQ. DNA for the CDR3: TGTGCCAGCAGCCAAGGCGCAGCTAACTATGGCTACACCTTC. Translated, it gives CASSQGAANYGYTF.

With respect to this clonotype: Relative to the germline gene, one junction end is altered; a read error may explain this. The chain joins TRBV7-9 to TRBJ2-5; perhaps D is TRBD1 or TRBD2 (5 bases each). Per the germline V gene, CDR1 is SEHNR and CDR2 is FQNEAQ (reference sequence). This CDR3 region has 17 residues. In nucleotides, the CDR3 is TGCGCCATCCGAGGGGAGATTAGCCTTGGGCTCGGAGGGACCCAGTACTTC. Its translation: CAIRGEISLGLGGTQYF.

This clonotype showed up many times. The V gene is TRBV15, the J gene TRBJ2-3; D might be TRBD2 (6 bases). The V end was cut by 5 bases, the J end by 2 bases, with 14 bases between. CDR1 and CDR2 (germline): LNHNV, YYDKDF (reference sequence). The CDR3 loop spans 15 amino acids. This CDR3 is CATSGSRGYTDTQYF. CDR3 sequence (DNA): TGTGCCACCAGCGGATCGCGGGGTTACACAGATACGCAGTATTTT. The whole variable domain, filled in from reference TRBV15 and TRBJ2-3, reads DAMVIQNPRYQVTQFGKPVTLSCSQTLNHNVMYWYQQKSSQAPKLLFHYYDKDFNNEADTPDNFQSRRPNTSFCFLDIRSPGLGDTAMYLCATSGSRGYTDTQYFGPGTRLTVL.

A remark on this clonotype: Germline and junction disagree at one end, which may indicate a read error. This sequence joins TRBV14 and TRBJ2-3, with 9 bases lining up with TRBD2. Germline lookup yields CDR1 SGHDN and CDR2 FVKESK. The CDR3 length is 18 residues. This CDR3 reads CASSQVYGLAGNTDAQYF. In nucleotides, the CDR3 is TGTGCCAGCAGCCAAGTTTATGGGCTAGCGGGGAACACAGATGCGCAGTATTTT.

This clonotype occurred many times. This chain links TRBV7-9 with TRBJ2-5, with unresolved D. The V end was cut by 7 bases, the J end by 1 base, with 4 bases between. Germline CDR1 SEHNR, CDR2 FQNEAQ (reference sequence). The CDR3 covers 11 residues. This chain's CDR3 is CASTIQETQYF. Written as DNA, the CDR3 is TGTGCCAGCACCATCCAAGAGACCCAGTACTTC.